Listed below are T cell receptor beta chains from one sample, sequenced in a study of blood T cell repertoires in COVID-19. Assay used: immunoSEQ multiplex PCR; TCRdb lists only in-frame clones, some missing. Here the sample spans about 280,000 clones, less than 85% being singletons. Sequencing was carried out using PBMCs or T cells enriched from blood (not recorded which). The source of these receptors is a woman aged 45-65 years who had recovered from COVID-19. The CDR3 runs from the conserved cysteine through the conserved F or W. Clone size appears in some rows only: once, few, many, or a class for an expanded clone.

TRBV19 NA CASSPGGALDTQYF
TRBV3-1/TRBV3-2 once CASSRTGGNYGYTF
TRBV5-4 NA CASSLTGNRRFF
TRBV7-6 NA CASSRTSGGAYEQYF
TRBV7-2 NA CASSVDRVYEQYF
TRBV7-9 NA CASSLTETYEQYF
TRBV19 NA CASSFPGVADGYTF
TRBV18 NA CASSPSEGRSYEQYF
TRBV18 NA CASSPGLQETQYF
TRBV4-3 NA CASSRADSYNEQFF
TRBV14 NA CASSQVVITEAFF
TRBV7-9 NA CASSLSLANEKLFF
TRBV7-9 NA CASSDRTVSGPYEQYF
TRBV4-1 NA CASSFRLAESSYEQYF
TRBV16 NA CASSLSDTYEQYF
TRBV30 NA CAWSVGAPRQPQHF
TRBV18 NA CASSPPPNTEAFF
TRBV2 few CASSAQLTSGNTIYF
TRBV10-1 once CASSESYYLYEQYF
TRBV7-3 NA CASSLTGEFAGANVLTF
TRBV28 NA CASKRTGGVYNEQFF
TRBV2 NA CASRTDSSYEQYF
TRBV27 NA CASSYLGQGGYEQYF
TRBV14 NA CASSSGAGNTIYF
TRBV29-1 NA CSVADRVTNYGYTF
TRBV5-6 NA CASSFRTSGSYNEQFF
TRBV5-8 NA CASSLELWDSFYF
TRBV7-9 once CASSLEGADLLNTEAFF